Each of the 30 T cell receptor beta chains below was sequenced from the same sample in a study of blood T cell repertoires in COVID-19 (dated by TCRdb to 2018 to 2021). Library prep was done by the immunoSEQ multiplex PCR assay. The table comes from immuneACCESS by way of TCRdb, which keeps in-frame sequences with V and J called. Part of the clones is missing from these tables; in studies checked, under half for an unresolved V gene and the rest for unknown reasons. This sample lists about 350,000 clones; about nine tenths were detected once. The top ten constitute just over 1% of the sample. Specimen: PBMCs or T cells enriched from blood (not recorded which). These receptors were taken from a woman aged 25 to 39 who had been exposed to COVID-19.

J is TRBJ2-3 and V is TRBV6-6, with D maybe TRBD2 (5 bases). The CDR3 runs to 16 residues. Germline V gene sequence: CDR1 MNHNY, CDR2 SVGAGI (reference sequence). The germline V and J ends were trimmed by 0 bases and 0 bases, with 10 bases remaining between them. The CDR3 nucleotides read TGTGCCAGCAGTTACTCGATTTTAGCGAGCACAGATACGCAGTATTTT. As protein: CASSYSILASTDTQYF.

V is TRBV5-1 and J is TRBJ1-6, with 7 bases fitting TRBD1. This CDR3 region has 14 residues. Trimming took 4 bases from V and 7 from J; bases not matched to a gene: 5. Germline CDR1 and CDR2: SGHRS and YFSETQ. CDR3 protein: CASSADRENSPLHF. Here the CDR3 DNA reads TGCGCCAGCAGCGCTGACAGGGAGAATTCACCCCTCCACTTT. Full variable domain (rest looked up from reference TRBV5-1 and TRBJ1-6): KAGVTQTPRYLIKTRGQQVTLSCSPISGHRSVSWYQQTPGQGLQFLFEYFSETQRNKGNFPGRFSGRQFSNSRSEMNVSTLELGDSALYLCASSADRENSPLHFGNGTRLTVT.

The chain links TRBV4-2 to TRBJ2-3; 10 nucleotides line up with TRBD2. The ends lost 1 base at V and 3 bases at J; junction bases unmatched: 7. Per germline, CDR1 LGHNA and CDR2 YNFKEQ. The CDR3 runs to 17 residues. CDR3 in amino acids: CASSQGESSGRTDTQYF. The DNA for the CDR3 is TGTGCCAGCAGCCAAGGAGAGTCTAGCGGGAGAACAGATACGCAGTATTTT.

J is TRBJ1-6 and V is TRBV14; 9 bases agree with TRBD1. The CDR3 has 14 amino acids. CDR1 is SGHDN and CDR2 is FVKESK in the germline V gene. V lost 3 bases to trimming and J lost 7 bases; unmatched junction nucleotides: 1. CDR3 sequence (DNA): TGTGCCAGCAGCCAGGACAGGGGCAATTCACCCCTCCACTTT. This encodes CASSQDRGNSPLHF. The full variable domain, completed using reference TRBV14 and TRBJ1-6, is EAGVTQFPSHSVIEKGQTVTLRCDPISGHDNLYWYRRVMGKEIKFLLHFVKESKQDESGMPNNRFLAERTGGTYSTLKVQPAELEDSGVYFCASSQDRGNSPLHFGNGTRLTVT.

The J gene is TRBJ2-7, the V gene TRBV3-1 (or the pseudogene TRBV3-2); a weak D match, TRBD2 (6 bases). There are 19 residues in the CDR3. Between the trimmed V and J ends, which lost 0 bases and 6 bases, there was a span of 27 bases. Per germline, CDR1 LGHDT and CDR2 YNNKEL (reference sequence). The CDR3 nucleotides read TGTGCCAGCAGCCAAGATTTGCCCGGTCGCCCGGGAGTTCATGGCGAGCAGTACTTC. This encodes CASSQDLPGRPGVHGEQYF.

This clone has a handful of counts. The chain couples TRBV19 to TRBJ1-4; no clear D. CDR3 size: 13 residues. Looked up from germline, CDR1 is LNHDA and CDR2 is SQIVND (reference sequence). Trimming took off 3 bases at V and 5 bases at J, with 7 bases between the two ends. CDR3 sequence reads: CASSMAVNEKLFF. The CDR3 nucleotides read TGTGCCAGTAGTATGGCAGTGAATGAAAAACTGTTTTTT.

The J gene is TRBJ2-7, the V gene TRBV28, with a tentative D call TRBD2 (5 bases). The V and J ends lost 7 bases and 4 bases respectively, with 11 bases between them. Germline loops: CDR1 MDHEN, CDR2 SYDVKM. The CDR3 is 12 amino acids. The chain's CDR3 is CASTPSHYEQYF. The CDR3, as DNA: TGTGCCAGCACCCCTAGCCATTACGAGCAGTACTTC.

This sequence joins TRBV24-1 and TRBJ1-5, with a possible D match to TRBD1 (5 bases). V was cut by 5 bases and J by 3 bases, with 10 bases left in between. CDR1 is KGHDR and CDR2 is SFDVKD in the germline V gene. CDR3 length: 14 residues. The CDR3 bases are TGTGCCACCAGTGGAGACAGTTACAATCAGCCCCAGCATTTT. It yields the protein CATSGDSYNQPQHF.

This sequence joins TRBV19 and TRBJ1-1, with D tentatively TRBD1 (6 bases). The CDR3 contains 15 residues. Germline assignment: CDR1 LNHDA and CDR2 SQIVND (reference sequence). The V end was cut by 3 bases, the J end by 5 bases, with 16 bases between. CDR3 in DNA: TGTGCCAGTAGTATGGGGGAGGGGGTCTGGACTGAAGCTTTCTTT. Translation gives CASSMGEGVWTEAFF.

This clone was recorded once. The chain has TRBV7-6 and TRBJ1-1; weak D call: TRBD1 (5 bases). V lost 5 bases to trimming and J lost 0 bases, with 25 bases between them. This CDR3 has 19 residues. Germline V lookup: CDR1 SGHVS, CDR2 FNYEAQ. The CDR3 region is CASSLPQSGGDLMNTEAFF. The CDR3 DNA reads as TGTGCCAGCAGCCTTCCACAGTCGGGCGGGGACCTAATGAACACTGAAGCTTTCTTT.

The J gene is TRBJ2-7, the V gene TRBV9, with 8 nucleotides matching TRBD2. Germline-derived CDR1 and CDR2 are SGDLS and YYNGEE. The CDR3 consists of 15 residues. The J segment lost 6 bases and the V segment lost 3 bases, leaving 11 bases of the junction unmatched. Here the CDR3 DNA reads TGTGCCAGCAGCGCCCATGGAGCGGGAGAGGTCGAGCAGTACTTC. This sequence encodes CASSAHGAGEVEQYF.

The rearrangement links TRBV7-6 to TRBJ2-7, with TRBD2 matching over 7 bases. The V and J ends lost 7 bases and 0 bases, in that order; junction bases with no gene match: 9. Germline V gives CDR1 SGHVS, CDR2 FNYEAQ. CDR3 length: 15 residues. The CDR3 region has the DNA TGTGCCAGCAAGCGGGGCGGCCCTTTCTCCTACGAGCAGTACTTC. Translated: CASKRGGPFSYEQYF.

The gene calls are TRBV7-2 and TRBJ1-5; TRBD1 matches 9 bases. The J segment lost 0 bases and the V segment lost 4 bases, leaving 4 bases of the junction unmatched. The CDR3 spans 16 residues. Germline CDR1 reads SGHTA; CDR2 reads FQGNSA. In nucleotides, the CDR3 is TGTGCCAGCAGCTCCGGGACAGGGCGTAGCAATCAGCCCCAGCATTTT. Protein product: CASSSGTGRSNQPQHF. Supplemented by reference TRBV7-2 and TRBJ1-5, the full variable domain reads GAGVSQSPSNKVTEKGKDVELRCDPISGHTALYWYRQSLGQGLEFLIYFQGNSAPDKSGLPSDRFSAERTGGSVSTLTIQRTQQEDSAVYLCASSSGTGRSNQPQHFGDGTRLSIL.

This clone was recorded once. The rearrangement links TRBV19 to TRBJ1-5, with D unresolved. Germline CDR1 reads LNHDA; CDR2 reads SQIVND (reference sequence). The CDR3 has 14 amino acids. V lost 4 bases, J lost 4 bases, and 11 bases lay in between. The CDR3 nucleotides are TGTGCCAGTAGTACGAACAGTCCTAATCAGCCCCAGCATTTT. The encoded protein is CASSTNSPNQPQHF.

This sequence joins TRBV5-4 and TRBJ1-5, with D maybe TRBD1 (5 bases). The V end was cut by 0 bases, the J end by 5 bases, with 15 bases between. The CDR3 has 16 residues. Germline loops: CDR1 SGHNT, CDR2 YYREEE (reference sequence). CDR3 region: CASSLGPTATDQPQHF. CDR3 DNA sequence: TGTGCCAGCAGCTTGGGCCCGACAGCAACCGATCAGCCCCAGCATTTT.

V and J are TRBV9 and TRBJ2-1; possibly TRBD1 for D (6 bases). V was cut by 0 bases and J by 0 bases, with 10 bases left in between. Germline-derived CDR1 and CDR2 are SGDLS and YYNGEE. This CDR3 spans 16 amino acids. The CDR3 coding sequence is TGTGCCAGCAGCGTAGAGGGGACAAGCTCCTACAATGAGCAGTTCTTC. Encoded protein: CASSVEGTSSYNEQFF. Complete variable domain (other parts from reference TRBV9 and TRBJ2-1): DSGVTQTPKHLITATGQRVTLRCSPRSGDLSVYWYQQSLDQGLQFLIQYYNGEERAKGNILERFSAQQFPDLHSELNLSSLELGDSALYFCASSVEGTSSYNEQFFGPGTRLTVL.

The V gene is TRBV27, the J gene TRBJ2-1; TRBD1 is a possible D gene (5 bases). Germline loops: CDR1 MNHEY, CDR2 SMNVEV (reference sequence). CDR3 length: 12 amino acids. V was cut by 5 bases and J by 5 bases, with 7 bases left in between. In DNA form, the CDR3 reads TGTGCCAGCAGTGAGACAGACAATGAGCAGTTCTTC. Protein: CASSETDNEQFF.

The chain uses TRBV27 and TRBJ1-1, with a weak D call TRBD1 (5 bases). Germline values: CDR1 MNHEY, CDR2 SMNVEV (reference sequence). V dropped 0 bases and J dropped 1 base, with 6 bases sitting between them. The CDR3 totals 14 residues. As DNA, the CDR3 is TGTGCCAGCAGTTTATCCGGGGGGAACACTGAAGCTTTCTTT. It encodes CASSLSGGNTEAFF.

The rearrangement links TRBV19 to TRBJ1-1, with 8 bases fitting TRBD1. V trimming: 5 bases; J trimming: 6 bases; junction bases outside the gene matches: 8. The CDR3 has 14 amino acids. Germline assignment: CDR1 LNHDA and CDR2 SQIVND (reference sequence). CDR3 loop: CASSPLLTGAEAFF. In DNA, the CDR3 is TGTGCCAGTAGTCCGCTATTGACAGGGGCTGAAGCTTTCTTT.

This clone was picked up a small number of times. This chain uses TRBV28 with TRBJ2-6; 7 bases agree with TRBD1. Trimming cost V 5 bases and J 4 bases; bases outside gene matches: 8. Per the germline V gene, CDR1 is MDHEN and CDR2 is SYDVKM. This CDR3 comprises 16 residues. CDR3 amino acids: CASSKGALEGANVLTF. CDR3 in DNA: TGTGCCAGCAGTAAGGGGGCCCTGGAGGGGGCCAACGTCCTGACTTTC.

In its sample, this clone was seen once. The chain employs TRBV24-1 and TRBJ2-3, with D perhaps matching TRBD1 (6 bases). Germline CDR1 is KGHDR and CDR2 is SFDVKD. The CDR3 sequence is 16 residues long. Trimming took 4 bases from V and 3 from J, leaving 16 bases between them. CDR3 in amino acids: CATSDTQGLGTDTQYF. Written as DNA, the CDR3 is TGTGCCACCAGTGACACCCAGGGGCTCGGGACAGATACGCAGTATTTT.

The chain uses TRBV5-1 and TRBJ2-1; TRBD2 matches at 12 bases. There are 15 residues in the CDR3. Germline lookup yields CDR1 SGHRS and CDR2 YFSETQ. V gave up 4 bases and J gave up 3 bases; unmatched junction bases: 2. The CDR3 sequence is CASSPTSGSYNEQFF. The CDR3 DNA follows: TGCGCCAGCAGCCCGACTAGCGGGAGCTACAATGAGCAGTTCTTC.

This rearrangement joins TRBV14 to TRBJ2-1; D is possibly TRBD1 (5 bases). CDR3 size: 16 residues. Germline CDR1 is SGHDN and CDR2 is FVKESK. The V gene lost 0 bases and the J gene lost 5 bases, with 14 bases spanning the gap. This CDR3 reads CASSQDLGLGDNEQFF. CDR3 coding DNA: TGTGCCAGCAGCCAAGATCTGGGGCTAGGGGACAATGAGCAGTTCTTC.

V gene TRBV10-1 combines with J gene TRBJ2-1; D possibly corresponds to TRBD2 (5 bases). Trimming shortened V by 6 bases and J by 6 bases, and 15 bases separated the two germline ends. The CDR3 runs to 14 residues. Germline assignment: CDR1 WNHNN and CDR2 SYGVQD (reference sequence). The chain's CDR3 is CASSPSREGNEQFF. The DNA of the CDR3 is TGCGCCAGCAGCCCATCTCGGGAAGGCAATGAGCAGTTCTTC.

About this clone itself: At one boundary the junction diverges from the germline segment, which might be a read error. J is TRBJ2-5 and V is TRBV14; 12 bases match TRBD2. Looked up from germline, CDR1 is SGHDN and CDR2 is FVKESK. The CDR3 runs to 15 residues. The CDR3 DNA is TGTGCCAGCAGCCAAGAGCGGCTAGCGGGAGGGACCCAGCACTTC. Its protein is CASSQERLAGGTQHF.

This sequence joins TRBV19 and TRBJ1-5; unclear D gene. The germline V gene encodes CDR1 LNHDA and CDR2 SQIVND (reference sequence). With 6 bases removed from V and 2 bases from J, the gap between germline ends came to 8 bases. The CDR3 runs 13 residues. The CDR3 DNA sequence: TGTGCCAGTAGGCAGGAGGGCAATCAGCCCCAGCATTTT. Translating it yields CASRQEGNQPQHF.

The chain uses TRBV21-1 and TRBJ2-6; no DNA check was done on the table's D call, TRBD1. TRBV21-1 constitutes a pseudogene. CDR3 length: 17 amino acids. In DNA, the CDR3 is TGTGCCAGCAGCAAAGCGGGCAGGTTCCCTGGGGCCAACGTCCTGACTTTC. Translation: CASSKAGRFPGANVLTF.

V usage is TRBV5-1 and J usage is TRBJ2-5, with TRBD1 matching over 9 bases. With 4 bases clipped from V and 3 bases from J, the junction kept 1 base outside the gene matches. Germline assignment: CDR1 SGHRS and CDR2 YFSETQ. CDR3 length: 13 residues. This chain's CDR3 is CASSGTGKETQYF. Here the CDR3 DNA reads TGCGCCAGCAGCGGGACAGGGAAAGAGACCCAGTACTTC.

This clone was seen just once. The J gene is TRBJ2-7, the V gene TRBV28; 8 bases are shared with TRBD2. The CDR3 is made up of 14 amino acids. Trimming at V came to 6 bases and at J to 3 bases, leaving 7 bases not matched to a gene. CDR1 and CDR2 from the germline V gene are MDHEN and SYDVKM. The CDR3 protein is CASSRSGRGYEQYF. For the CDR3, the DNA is TGTGCCAGCAGCCGGAGCGGGAGAGGCTACGAGCAGTACTTC.

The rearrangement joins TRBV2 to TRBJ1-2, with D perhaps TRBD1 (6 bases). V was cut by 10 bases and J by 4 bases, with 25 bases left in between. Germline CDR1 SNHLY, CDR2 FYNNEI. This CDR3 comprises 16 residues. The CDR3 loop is CAKSPGHSNNRYGYTF. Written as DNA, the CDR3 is TGTGCCAAATCCCCGGGACACTCGAACAACCGCTATGGCTACACCTTC.